The clone carrying this T cell receptor beta chain appeared a few times. The CDR3 runs to 12 residues. V was cut by 0 bases and J by 5 bases, with 2 bases left in between. Germline CDR1 SGDLS, CDR2 YYNGEE. The data originate from a study of control samples from healthy donors and cancer patients. Only in-frame clones appear in the TCRdb table, and some are missing; sequencing was by immunoSEQ multiplex PCR. The table includes several thousand clones, roughly nine tenths detected once. The chain has TRBV9 and TRBJ2-2, with D unresolved. This clonotype was obtained from a man aged 60-69 years with colorectal cancer. Source material: PBMCs. The CDR3 protein is CASSVATGELFF. CDR3 coding DNA: TGTGCCAGCAGCGTAGCTACCGGGGAGCTGTTTTTT.